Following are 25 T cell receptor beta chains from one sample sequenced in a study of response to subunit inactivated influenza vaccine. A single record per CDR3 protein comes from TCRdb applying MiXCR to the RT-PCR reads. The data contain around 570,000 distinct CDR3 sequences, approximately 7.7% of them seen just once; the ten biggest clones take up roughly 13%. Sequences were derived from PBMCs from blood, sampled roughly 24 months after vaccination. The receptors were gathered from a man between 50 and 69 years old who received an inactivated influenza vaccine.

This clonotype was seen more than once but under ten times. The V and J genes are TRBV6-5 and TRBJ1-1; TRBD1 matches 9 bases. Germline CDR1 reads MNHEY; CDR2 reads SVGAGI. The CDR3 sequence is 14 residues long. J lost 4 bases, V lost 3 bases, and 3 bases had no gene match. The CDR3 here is CASSYKQGATEAFF. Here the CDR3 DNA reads TGTGCCAGCAGTTATAAACAGGGGGCCACTGAAGCTTTCTTT.

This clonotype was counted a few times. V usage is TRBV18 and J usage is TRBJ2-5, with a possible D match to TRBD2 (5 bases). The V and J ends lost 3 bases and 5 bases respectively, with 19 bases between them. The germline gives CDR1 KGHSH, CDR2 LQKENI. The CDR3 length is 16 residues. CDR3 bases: TGTGCCAGCTCACCCAACCGGGAAAGTCGCGGGGAGACCCAGTACTTC. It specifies CASSPNRESRGETQYF.

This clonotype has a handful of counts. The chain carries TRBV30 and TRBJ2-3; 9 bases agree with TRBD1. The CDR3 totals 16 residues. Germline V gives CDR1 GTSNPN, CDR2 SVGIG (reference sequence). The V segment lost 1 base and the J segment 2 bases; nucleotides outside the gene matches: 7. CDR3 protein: CAWSASDRGYTDTQYF. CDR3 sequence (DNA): TGTGCCTGGAGTGCATCGGACAGGGGATACACAGATACGCAGTATTTT. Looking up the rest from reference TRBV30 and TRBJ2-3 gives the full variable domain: SQTIHQWPATLVQPVGSPLSLECTVEGTSNPNLYWYRQAAGRGLQLLFYSVGIGQISSEVPQNLSASRPQDRQFILSSKKLLLSDSGFYLCAWSASDRGYTDTQYFGPGTRLTVL.

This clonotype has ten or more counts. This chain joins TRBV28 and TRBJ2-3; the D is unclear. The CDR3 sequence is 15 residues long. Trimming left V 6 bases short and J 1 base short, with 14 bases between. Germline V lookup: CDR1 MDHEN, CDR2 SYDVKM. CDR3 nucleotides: TGTGCCAGCAGCTCCCAATCATCAGGCACAGATACGCAGTATTTT. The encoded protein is CASSSQSSGTDTQYF.

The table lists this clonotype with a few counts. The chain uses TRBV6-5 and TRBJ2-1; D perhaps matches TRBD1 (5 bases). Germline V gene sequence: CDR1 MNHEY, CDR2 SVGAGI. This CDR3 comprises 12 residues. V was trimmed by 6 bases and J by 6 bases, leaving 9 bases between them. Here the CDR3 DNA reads TGTGCCAGCAGGGGGCGGCGCAATGAGCAGTTCTTC. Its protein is CASRGRRNEQFF.

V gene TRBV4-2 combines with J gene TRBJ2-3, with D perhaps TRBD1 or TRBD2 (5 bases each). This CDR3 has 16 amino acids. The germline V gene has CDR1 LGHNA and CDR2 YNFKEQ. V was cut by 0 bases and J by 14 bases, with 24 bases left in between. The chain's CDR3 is CASSQDHPLGPHVVYF. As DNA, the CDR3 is TGTGCCAGCAGCCAAGATCATCCGTTGGGACCCCACGTCGTGTATTTT.

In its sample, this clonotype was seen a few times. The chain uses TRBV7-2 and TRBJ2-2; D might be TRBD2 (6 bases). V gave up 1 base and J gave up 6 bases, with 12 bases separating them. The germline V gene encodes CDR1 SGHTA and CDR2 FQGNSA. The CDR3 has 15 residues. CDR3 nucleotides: TGTGCCAGCAGCTTAGGGGGAGGATTGGCCGGGGAGCTGTTTTTT. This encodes CASSLGGGLAGELFF.

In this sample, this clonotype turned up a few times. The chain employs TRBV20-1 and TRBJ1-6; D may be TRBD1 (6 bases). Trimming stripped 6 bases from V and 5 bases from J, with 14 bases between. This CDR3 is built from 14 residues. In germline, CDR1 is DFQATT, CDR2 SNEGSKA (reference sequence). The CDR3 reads CSAQGRLNNSPLHF. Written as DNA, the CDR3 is TGCAGTGCCCAGGGGCGCCTGAATAATTCACCCCTCCACTTT.

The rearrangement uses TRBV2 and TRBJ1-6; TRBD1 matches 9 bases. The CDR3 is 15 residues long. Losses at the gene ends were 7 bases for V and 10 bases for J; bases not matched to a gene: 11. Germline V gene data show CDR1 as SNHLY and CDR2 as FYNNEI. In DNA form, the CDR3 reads TGTGCCAGCAATACCGGGACAGGGTCTATCTCACCCCTCCACTTT. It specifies CASNTGTGSISPLHF.

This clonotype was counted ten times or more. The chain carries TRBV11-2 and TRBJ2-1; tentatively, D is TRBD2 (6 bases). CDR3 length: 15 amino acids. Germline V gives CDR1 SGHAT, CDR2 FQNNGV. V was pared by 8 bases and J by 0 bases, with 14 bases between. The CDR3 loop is CASRRSGSSYNEQFF. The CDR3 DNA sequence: TGTGCCAGCCGCCGCTCCGGGAGCTCCTACAATGAGCAGTTCTTC. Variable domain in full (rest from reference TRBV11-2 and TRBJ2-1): EAGVAQSPRYKIIEKRQSVAFWCNPISGHATLYWYQQILGQGPKLLIQFQNNGVVDDSQLPKDRFSAERLKGVDSTLKIQPAKLEDSAVYLCASRRSGSSYNEQFFGPGTRLTVL.

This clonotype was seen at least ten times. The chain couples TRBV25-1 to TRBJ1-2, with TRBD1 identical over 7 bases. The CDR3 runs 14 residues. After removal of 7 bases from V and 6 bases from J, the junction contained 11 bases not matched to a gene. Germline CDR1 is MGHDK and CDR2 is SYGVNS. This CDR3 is CASTASGTADGYTF. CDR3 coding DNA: TGTGCCAGCACGGCCTCCGGGACAGCTGATGGCTACACCTTC.

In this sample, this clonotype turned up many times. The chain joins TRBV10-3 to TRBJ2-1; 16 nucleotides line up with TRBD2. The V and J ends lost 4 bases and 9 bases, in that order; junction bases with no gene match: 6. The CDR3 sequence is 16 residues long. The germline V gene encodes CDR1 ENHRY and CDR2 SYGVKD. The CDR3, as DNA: TGTGCCATCAGTGCGGGGACTAGCGGGAGGGCCGTTGAGCAGTTCTTC. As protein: CAISAGTSGRAVEQFF.

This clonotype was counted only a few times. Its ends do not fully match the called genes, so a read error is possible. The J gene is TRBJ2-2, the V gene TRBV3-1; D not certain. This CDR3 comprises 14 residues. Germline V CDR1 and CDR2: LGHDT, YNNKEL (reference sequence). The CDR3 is CASSQGAKTGELFF. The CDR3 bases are TGTGCCAGCAGCCAAGGGGCGAAAACCGGGGAGCTGTTTTTT.

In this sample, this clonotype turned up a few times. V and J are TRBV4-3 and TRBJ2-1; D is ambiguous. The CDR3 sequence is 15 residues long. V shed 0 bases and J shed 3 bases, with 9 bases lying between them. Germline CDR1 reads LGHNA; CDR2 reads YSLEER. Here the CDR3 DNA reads TGCGCCAGCAGCCAAGATCGTCCCAGCTACAATGAGCAGTTCTTC. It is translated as CASSQDRPSYNEQFF.

Here the CDR3 reads CASSAQPGQGYNEQFF. CDR3 bases: TGTGCCAGCTCAGCTCAGCCGGGACAGGGCTACAATGAGCAGTTCTTC. V gene TRBV18 combines with J gene TRBJ2-1, with 9 bases lining up with TRBD1. This CDR3 is 16 amino acids long. Losses at the gene ends were 5 bases for V and 3 bases for J; bases not matched to a gene: 8. Germline-derived CDR1 and CDR2 are KGHSH and LQKENI.

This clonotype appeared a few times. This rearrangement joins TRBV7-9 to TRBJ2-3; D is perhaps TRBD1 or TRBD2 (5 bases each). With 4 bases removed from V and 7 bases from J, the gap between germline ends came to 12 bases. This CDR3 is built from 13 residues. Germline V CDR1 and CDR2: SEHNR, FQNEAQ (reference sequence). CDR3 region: CASSSSGTNTQYF. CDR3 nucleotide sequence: TGTGCCAGCAGCTCCTCCGGGACGAATACGCAGTATTTT.

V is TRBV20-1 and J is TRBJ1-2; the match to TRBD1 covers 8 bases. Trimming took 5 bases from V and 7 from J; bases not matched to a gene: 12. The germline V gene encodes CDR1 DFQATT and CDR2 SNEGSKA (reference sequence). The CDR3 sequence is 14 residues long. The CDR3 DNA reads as TGCAGTGCTGTGTCAGGGGGCGGGGAGGCTGGCTACACCTTC. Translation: CSAVSGGGEAGYTF.

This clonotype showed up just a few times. The CDR3 loop reads CASSSPSGGHSYEQYF. The CDR3 DNA reads TGTGCCAGCAGTTCGCCTAGCGGGGGGCATTCCTACGAGCAGTACTTC. This chain uses TRBV28 with TRBJ2-7; 11 bases line up with TRBD2. J was trimmed by 1 base and V by 4 bases; bases with no gene match: 6. The CDR3 sequence is 16 residues long. CDR1 is MDHEN, CDR2 SYDVKM, per germline.

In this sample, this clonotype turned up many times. CDR3 coding DNA: TGTGCCAGCAGCTTAGATCTCGGACAAGGCCGGTACTTC. Translating gives CASSLDLGQGRYF. The rearrangement links TRBV7-9 to TRBJ2-4, with D maybe TRBD1 (5 bases). The CDR3 is 13 amino acids. The V end was cut by 1 base, the J end by 15 bases, with 16 bases between. CDR1 and CDR2 (germline): SEHNR, FQNEAQ (reference sequence). Full variable domain (outside the CDR3, taken from reference TRBV7-9 and TRBJ2-4): DTGVSQNPRHKITKRGQNVTFRCDPISEHNRLYWYRQTLGQGPEFLTYFQNEAQLEKSRLLSDRFSAERPKGSFSTLEIQRTEQGDSAMYLCASSLDLGQGRYFGAGTRLSVL.

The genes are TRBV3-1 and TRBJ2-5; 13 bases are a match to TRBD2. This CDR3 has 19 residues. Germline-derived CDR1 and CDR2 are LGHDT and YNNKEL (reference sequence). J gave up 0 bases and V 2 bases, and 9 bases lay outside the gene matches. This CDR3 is CASSQFAGLAGEDQETQYF. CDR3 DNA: TGTGCCAGCAGCCAATTTGCAGGACTAGCGGGGGAGGACCAAGAGACCCAGTACTTC.

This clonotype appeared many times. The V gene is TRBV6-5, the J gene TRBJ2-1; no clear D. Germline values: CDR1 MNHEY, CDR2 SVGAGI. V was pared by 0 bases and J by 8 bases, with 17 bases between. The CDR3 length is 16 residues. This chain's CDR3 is CASSYSYTDALYEQFF. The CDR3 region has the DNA TGTGCCAGCAGTTACTCTTATACCGACGCCCTCTATGAGCAGTTCTTC.

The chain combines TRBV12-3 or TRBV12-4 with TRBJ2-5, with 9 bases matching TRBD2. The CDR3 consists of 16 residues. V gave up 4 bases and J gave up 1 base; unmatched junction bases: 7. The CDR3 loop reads CASSYELAGLQETQYF. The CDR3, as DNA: TGTGCCAGCAGTTATGAACTAGCGGGCCTCCAAGAGACCCAGTACTTC.

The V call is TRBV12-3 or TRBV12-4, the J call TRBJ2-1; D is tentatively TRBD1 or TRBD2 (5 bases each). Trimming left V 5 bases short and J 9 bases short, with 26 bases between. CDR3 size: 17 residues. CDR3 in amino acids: CASSPRSSNTGRGEQFF. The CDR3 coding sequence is TGTGCCAGCAGTCCACGATCCTCCAACACGGGACGGGGTGAGCAGTTCTTC.

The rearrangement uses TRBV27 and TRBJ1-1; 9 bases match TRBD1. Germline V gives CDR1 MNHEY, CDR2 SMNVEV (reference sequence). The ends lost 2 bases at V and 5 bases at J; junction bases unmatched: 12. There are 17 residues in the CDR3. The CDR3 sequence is CASSLRTGASAHTEAFF. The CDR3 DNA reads TGTGCCAGCAGTTTACGGACAGGGGCATCCGCGCATACTGAAGCTTTCTTT.

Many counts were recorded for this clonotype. The CDR3 nucleotides read TGTGCCAGCAGTGCATGGGGCACAGATACGCAGTATTTT. This translates into CASSAWGTDTQYF. The chain links TRBV2 to TRBJ2-3; D is uncertain. The V end lost 4 bases, the J end lost 1 base, and 6 bases lay between the germline ends. CDR3 size: 13 residues. Germline V lookup: CDR1 SNHLY, CDR2 FYNNEI. Based on the CDR3 plus reference TRBV2 and TRBJ2-3, the full variable domain is EPEVTQTPSHQVTQMGQEVILRCVPISNHLYFYWYRQILGQKVEFLVSFYNNEISEKSEIFDDQFSVERPDGSNFTLKIRSTKLEDSAMYFCASSAWGTDTQYFGPGTRLTVL.